The 27 T cell receptor beta chains reported below all come from one sample, sequenced in a study of T cells after yellow fever vaccination (dated by TCRdb to between 2018 and 2021). The meaning of the sample's treatment or condition label: live attenuated yellow fever vaccine strain. Libraries were prepared through 5' RACE. These reads were obtained on an Illumina NovaSeq 6000. TCRdb's own reprocessing of the public reads used fastp at Q25 and MiXCR and kept productive beta chains. Each CDR3 protein gets just one entry, which takes the most common genes and DNA from the rows behind it. The sample table shows over 300,000 distinct CDR3 sequences, and roughly 3.5% are seen once. The ten largest clonotypes hold around 24% of the sample. This sample comprised PBMCs, obtained on the day of the yellow fever booster vaccination. The receptors derive from a young man who received the YFV17D yellow fever vaccine.

The sample holds many counts of this clonotype. The J gene is TRBJ1-1, the V gene TRBV13, with TRBD1 matching over 7 bases. Trimming removed 5 bases from V and 6 bases from J; junction bases left unmatched: 12. Germline V CDR1 and CDR2: PRHDT, FYEKMQ (reference sequence). This CDR3 region has 15 residues. CDR3 region: CASSIRLRGRAEAFF. The CDR3 DNA reads TGTGCCAGCAGCATCCGGCTGAGGGGGCGAGCTGAAGCTTTCTTT. Based on the CDR3 plus reference TRBV13 and TRBJ1-1, the full variable domain is AAGVIQSPRHLIKEKRETATLKCYPIPRHDTVYWYQQGPGQDPQFLISFYEKMQSDKGSIPDRFSAQQFSDYHSELNMSSLELGDSALYFCASSIRLRGRAEAFFGQGTRLTVV.

The chain links TRBV11-2 to TRBJ1-3, with D perhaps matching TRBD1 (6 bases). This CDR3 is 15 amino acids long. The germline CDR1 and CDR2 sequences are SGHAT and FQNNGV. With 5 bases removed from V and 0 bases from J, the gap between germline ends came to 11 bases. The CDR3 DNA is TGTGCCAGCAGCGAGACAGGACTCTCTGGAAACACCATATATTTT. Amino acid sequence: CASSETGLSGNTIYF.

In this sample, this clonotype turned up a few times. V is TRBV18 and J is TRBJ2-7, with D hard to call. The CDR3 runs 13 residues. V was cut by 2 bases and J by 3 bases, with 8 bases left in between. Germline CDR1 KGHSH, CDR2 LQKENI. Written as DNA, the CDR3 is TGTGCCAGCTCACCAACACCTGGCTACGAGCAGTACTTC. Protein: CASSPTPGYEQYF.

V is TRBV19 and J is TRBJ2-1; 8 nucleotides align to TRBD2. This CDR3 contains 13 residues. Germline CDR1 is LNHDA and CDR2 is SQIVND (reference sequence). The ends lost 5 bases at V and 5 bases at J; junction bases unmatched: 2. The CDR3 loop is CASSYGGDNEQFF. The CDR3, as DNA: TGTGCCAGTAGTTACGGGGGGGACAATGAGCAGTTCTTC. Drawing the rest from reference TRBV19 and TRBJ2-1, the complete variable domain is DGGITQSPKYLFRKEGQNVTLSCEQNLNHDAMYWYRQDPGQGLRLIYYSQIVNDFQKGDIAEGYSVSREKKESFPLTVTSAQKNPTAFYLCASSYGGDNEQFFGPGTRLTVL.

This sequence joins TRBV27 and TRBJ2-1; the D gene is possibly TRBD1 (6 bases). The germline V and J ends were trimmed by 2 bases and 2 bases, with 7 bases remaining between them. The CDR3 contains 14 residues. CDR1 and CDR2 from the germline V gene are MNHEY and SMNVEV (reference sequence). The CDR3 DNA reads TGTGCCAGCAGTTTAAACAGGGCCTACAATGAGCAGTTCTTC. It codes for CASSLNRAYNEQFF.

In this sample, this clonotype turned up many times. V gene TRBV20-1 combines with J gene TRBJ2-1; D unclear. CDR1 and CDR2 (germline): DFQATT, SNEGSKA (reference sequence). The length of the CDR3 is 12 residues. V dropped 3 bases and J dropped 13 bases, with 16 bases sitting between them. CDR3 nucleotides: TGCAGTGCTAGCCCGACAACAGCGAACCAGTTCTTC. As protein: CSASPTTANQFF.

The sample holds a few counts of this clonotype. V usage is TRBV4-3 and J usage is TRBJ2-2; D may be TRBD1 (6 bases). The CDR3 runs 16 residues. Germline CDR1 LGHNA, CDR2 YSLEER. Trimming removed 0 bases at V and 5 bases at J, with 13 bases between. CDR3 amino acids: CASSQDGTILTGELFF. The CDR3 DNA is TGCGCCAGCAGCCAAGATGGGACAATTCTGACCGGGGAGCTGTTTTTT.

At least ten counts were recorded for this clonotype. The chain uses TRBV12-3 or TRBV12-4 and TRBJ2-1; no firm D call. This CDR3 has 13 residues. The germline V and J ends were trimmed by 7 bases and 4 bases, with 11 bases remaining between them. CDR3 sequence (DNA): TGTGCCAGCACCAAACCCGTATACAATGAGCAGTTCTTC. Protein sequence: CASTKPVYNEQFF.

This clonotype was recorded a few times. The chain carries TRBV18 and TRBJ1-1; D gene uncertain. V was trimmed by 3 bases and J by 7 bases, leaving 15 bases between them. The CDR3 totals 14 residues. Per the germline V gene, CDR1 is KGHSH and CDR2 is LQKENI. The CDR3: CASSPQEGRNEAFF. DNA for the CDR3: TGTGCCAGCTCACCGCAGGAGGGCCGTAATGAAGCTTTCTTT.

This clonotype was observed many times. The V gene is TRBV7-9, the J gene TRBJ2-3; 10 positions agree with TRBD2. CDR1 and CDR2 (germline): SEHNR, FQNEAQ (reference sequence). Trimming took 4 bases from V and 2 from J; bases not matched to a gene: 9. The CDR3 totals 17 residues. The CDR3 region has the DNA TGTGCCAGCAGCTCCCAATGGACTAGCGGAACCACAGATACGCAGTATTTT. This encodes CASSSQWTSGTTDTQYF.

This clonotype has ten or more counts. The gene calls are TRBV9 and TRBJ1-5; TRBD1 might be the D (6 bases). Between the trimmed V and J ends, which lost 0 bases and 2 bases, there was a span of 15 bases. In germline, CDR1 is SGDLS, CDR2 YYNGEE. This CDR3 has 17 amino acids. This CDR3 reads CASSVVGARLGNQPQHF. DNA for the CDR3: TGTGCCAGCAGCGTAGTGGGGGCTAGGCTTGGCAATCAGCCCCAGCATTTT.

A few counts support this clonotype. The rearrangement uses TRBV3-1 and TRBJ2-3; the match to TRBD1 covers 7 bases. Trimming cost V 1 base and J 4 bases; bases outside gene matches: 2. The CDR3 spans 14 residues. Germline V gene lookup returns CDR1 LGHDT and CDR2 YNNKEL (reference sequence). As DNA, the CDR3 is TGTGCCAGCAGCCAAGTCCAGGGGGCAGATACGCAGTATTTT. Translating it yields CASSQVQGADTQYF.

This clonotype was seen a handful of times. CDR3 in DNA: TGTGCCAGCCTGGGTGGCGGTAATGAAAAACTGTTTTTT. Residues: CASLGGGNEKLFF. This rearrangement joins TRBV28 to TRBJ1-4; D call uncertain. This CDR3 contains 13 residues. CDR1 and CDR2 (germline): MDHEN, SYDVKM. The V and J ends lost 8 bases and 4 bases respectively, with 11 bases between them.

The sample holds a few counts of this clonotype. This sequence joins TRBV19 and TRBJ2-7; 7 bases align to TRBD2. J gave up 5 bases and V 5 bases, and 6 bases lay outside the gene matches. Germline lookup yields CDR1 LNHDA and CDR2 SQIVND (reference sequence). CDR3 length: 13 amino acids. The CDR3: CASSPAGTNEQYF. CDR3 sequence (DNA): TGTGCCAGTAGTCCTGCCGGGACTAACGAGCAGTACTTC.

This clonotype was seen a handful of times. The chain links TRBV28 to TRBJ2-7, with 11 bases lining up with TRBD1. CDR3 length: 13 residues. Germline assignment: CDR1 MDHEN and CDR2 SYDVKM. J was trimmed by 12 bases and V by 1 base; bases with no gene match: 5. Here the CDR3 DNA reads TGTGCCAGCAGTTTATCCGGGACAGGGGGACTGTACGTC. The encoded protein is CASSLSGTGGLYV.

This clonotype was counted many times. This chain uses TRBV5-1 with TRBJ2-5; 8 bases agree with TRBD1. CDR3 size: 15 residues. Germline V gene data show CDR1 as SGHRS and CDR2 as YFSETQ. V was clipped by 4 bases and J by 1 base; unmatched bases: 6. The DNA for the CDR3 is TGCGCCAGCAGCCCGCCGGGACAGGTCCAAGAGACCCAGTACTTC. This translates into CASSPPGQVQETQYF.

This clonotype showed up just a few times. In DNA, the CDR3 is TGTGCCAGCTCACCAGCGGACACCTACAATGAGCAGTTCTTC. Amino acid sequence: CASSPADTYNEQFF. The rearrangement uses TRBV18 and TRBJ2-1, with D perhaps TRBD1 (5 bases). The CDR3 is made up of 14 amino acids. The germline V gene has CDR1 KGHSH and CDR2 LQKENI. V was shortened by 2 bases and J by 2 bases, with 7 bases between the two germline ends.

This rearrangement joins TRBV28 to TRBJ1-6, with D perhaps TRBD1 (5 bases). CDR1 and CDR2 from the germline V gene are MDHEN and SYDVKM. Trimming took off 4 bases at V and 0 bases at J, with 13 bases between the two ends. The CDR3 contains 17 residues. Here the CDR3 DNA reads TGTGCCAGCAGTTCAGGGACGTCGTCCTCCTATAATTCACCCCTCCACTTT. Translating gives CASSSGTSSSYNSPLHF.

This clonotype was seen more than once but under ten times. The chain employs TRBV12-3 or TRBV12-4 and TRBJ2-7, with a possible D match to TRBD2 (6 bases). This CDR3 has 13 amino acids. Trimming pared 4 bases from V and 2 bases from J, leaving 9 bases between. The CDR3 coding sequence is TGTGCCAGCAGTTCGGGGGTTACCTACGAGCAGTACTTC. Translation gives CASSSGVTYEQYF.

This clonotype turned up a few times. The genes are TRBV27 and TRBJ1-1; the D gene is possibly TRBD1 (6 bases). Germline lookup yields CDR1 MNHEY and CDR2 SMNVEV (reference sequence). Trimming shortened V by 7 bases and J by 4 bases, and 16 bases separated the two germline ends. There are 14 residues in the CDR3. The CDR3 DNA sequence: TGTGCCAGCACCTTCACCAGGGGTAGCACTGAAGCTTTCTTT. Translating gives CASTFTRGSTEAFF.

The rearrangement links TRBV7-2 to TRBJ1-5; TRBD1 might be the D (5 bases). This CDR3 comprises 18 residues. V was cut by 0 bases and J by 6 bases, with 21 bases left in between. Germline-derived CDR1 and CDR2 are SGHTA and FQGNSA. CDR3 residues: CASSLAQPRDPRAQPQHF. CDR3 sequence (DNA): TGTGCCAGCAGCTTAGCCCAACCTAGGGACCCAAGAGCTCAGCCCCAGCATTTT.

This clonotype appeared many times. The V gene is TRBV7-2, the J gene TRBJ2-4; TRBD1 or TRBD2 may be the D gene (6 bases each). This CDR3 comprises 16 residues. Germline values: CDR1 SGHTA, CDR2 FQGNSA. The V end was cut by 0 bases, the J end by 1 base, with 10 bases between. CDR3 in amino acids: CASSLAIGGAKNIQYF. Here the CDR3 DNA reads TGTGCCAGCAGCTTAGCGATAGGGGGGGCCAAAAACATTCAGTACTTC.

The V gene is TRBV5-1, the J gene TRBJ1-6, with 8 bases lining up with TRBD1. The CDR3 length is 14 residues. Germline V gene sequence: CDR1 SGHRS, CDR2 YFSETQ. With 4 bases clipped from V and 10 bases from J, the junction kept 7 bases outside the gene matches. In DNA form, the CDR3 reads TGCGCCAGCAGCCTCGGACAGGGACACTCACCCCTCCACTTT. Amino acids: CASSLGQGHSPLHF. Complete variable domain (other parts from reference TRBV5-1 and TRBJ1-6): KAGVTQTPRYLIKTRGQQVTLSCSPISGHRSVSWYQQTPGQGLQFLFEYFSETQRNKGNFPGRFSGRQFSNSRSEMNVSTLELGDSALYLCASSLGQGHSPLHFGNGTRLTVT.

This clonotype was seen repeatedly, ten times or more. This chain links TRBV5-1 with TRBJ2-2; unclear D gene. This CDR3 comprises 15 residues. The ends were cut back, 0 bases at V and 5 bases at J, with 11 bases in the middle. CDR1 and CDR2 from the germline V gene are SGHRS and YFSETQ. In DNA, the CDR3 is TGCGCCAGCAGCTTGGTTGATTCAAAAACCGGGGAGCTGTTTTTT. It specifies CASSLVDSKTGELFF.

In this sample, this clonotype turned up many times. The rearrangement links TRBV6-6 to TRBJ2-6; 8 bases are shared with TRBD1. V trimming: 9 bases; J trimming: 2 bases; junction bases outside the gene matches: 3. The V gene's germline CDR1 is MNHNY and CDR2 SVGAGI (reference sequence). This CDR3 has 14 amino acids. CDR3 region: CASSGGAGANVLTF. CDR3 nucleotide sequence: TGTGCCAGTTCAGGGGGCGCTGGGGCCAACGTCCTGACTTTC.

The chain uses TRBV20-1 and TRBJ1-5, with a possible D match to TRBD1 (6 bases). Trimming cost V 2 bases and J 3 bases, with 11 bases left between them. The V gene's germline CDR1 is DFQATT and CDR2 SNEGSKA (reference sequence). This CDR3 contains 14 residues. The CDR3 sequence is CSARRGGNNQPQHF. CDR3 DNA sequence: TGCAGTGCTAGAAGGGGGGGGAACAATCAGCCCCAGCATTTT.

This clonotype has more than one count but fewer than ten. V usage is TRBV7-6 and J usage is TRBJ1-6; the D is unclear. V gave up 3 bases and J gave up 10 bases, with 10 bases separating them. Germline CDR1 reads SGHVS; CDR2 reads FNYEAQ. The CDR3 consists of 13 residues. The CDR3 region is CASSFDIRSPLHF. The CDR3 DNA follows: TGTGCCAGCAGCTTCGACATCAGATCACCCCTCCACTTT.